Described below is a single T cell receptor beta chain sequence and its context. It lacks a known antigen. Per-nucleotide qualities are absent, and no much larger clonotype sits a single base away. Synthetic TCR analog templates were spiked into each PCR so that absolute template abundance could be estimated from read counts. TCRbeta CDR3 regions were amplified from genomic DNA with bias-controlled V and J gene primers using the immunoSEQ assay. Sequencing of rearranged TCRbeta segments was performed at approximately 20X coverage. The study's own analysis went as follows. Sequencing errors were corrected by clustering, and CDR3s were annotated against IMGT so that V, D and J genes could be assigned. Downstream analyses used only productive TCRbeta rearrangements, leaving out any out-of-frame or stop-codon sequences. Clonality was calculated as one minus the Shannon entropy normalized by the log of the number of unique productive sequences. Clones differing between time points or between blood and tumor were identified by Fisher's exact test with Benjamini-Hochberg correction at adjusted p below 0.01. In its TCRdb copy, this immuneACCESS table keeps in-frame sequences only and misses some clones. Where compared with another copy, unresolved V genes explain less than half of these, and the others have no known cause. V and J calls and clone size are copied from that table; D and trimming were computed from the DNA. In all, the sample holds roughly 53,000 clones, and around nine tenths of those were seen once. About 14% of the sample is held by the ten biggest clonotypes.

This entry is derived from a study of PD-L1 blockade in urothelial cancer (dated by TCRdb to about 2017). A note on the overall study: Therapy was started in the mid-2010s for all patients, and atezolizumab 1,200 mg was administered intravenously every 3 weeks. Twenty-nine patients had pretreatment blood TCR-seq, approximately 24 had at least one posttreatment blood collection, and approximately 24 had tumor TCR-seq. In the same patients who had TCR sequencing, pretreatment tumors also underwent whole exome sequencing and RNA sequencing. The study, an exploratory multi-omic analysis, examined somatic, immune and clinical correlates of response to PD-L1 blockade with atezolizumab in urothelial cancer. Progression-free survival longer than 6 months counted as durable clinical benefit, and TCR features were additionally tested against both progression-free and overall survival. About nine tenths of the roughly 29 patients were males with bladder-origin urothelial cancer, and about two thirds of the roughly 30 reported a prior smoking history. An ECOG performance status of 0 or 1 was recorded for the patients, and 0 to 3 prior chemotherapy regimens had been received by the patients. TCR sequencing covered pretreatment tumor samples and matched, serially collected peripheral blood taken before and after atezolizumab treatment. Blood samples were analyzed at two time points: 3 weeks after treatment start (second dose) and 6 weeks after treatment start. Roughly nine patients achieved durable clinical benefit and about 19 did not. A median of approximately 140,000 T cells and 80,000 or so unique TCRs was obtained from blood samples, and a median clonality of roughly 0.08 was observed.

From the cysteine up to the phenylalanine, the CDR3 has a length of 16 residues. The entry retains the CDR3 DNA only, 48 bases that are in frame from base 1. In the germline V gene (reference sequence), CDR1 corresponds to PRHDT and CDR2 to FYEKMQ. The V end loses 1 base and the J end loses 4 bases, and a stretch of 15 bases separates them. The study at large found these results: Improved progression-free and overall survival was found to be associated with pretreatment peripheral blood TCR clonality below the median. Because the sample size was small (n ≈ 29) and many of the analyses were exploratory, the results are meant to be hypothesis-generating. At 3 weeks after the start of treatment, tumor-associated TCR clones in peripheral blood had expanded more in patients with durable benefit (n ≈ 22, p = 0.022).

According to the study, the label for this sample's time point signals: pretreatment peripheral blood. A cohort of about 27 patients with locally advanced or metastatic urothelial carcinoma, treated at Memorial Sloan Kettering on a trial protocol, was included. Peripheral blood mononuclear cells were collected pretreatment and during treatment, with between 1 and 8 total time points per patient. The Qiagen DNeasy Blood extraction kit was used to purify genomic DNA from total PBMCs and tumor samples. PBMCs were collected pretreatment and during treatment and were isolated and stored as previously described.

The chain is made from TRBV13 and TRBJ2-3; D gene: possibly TRBD2, on 5 matching bases. The material sequenced was PBMCs, taken around atezolizumab (anti-PD-L1) treatment. This TCR was sampled from a woman aged 55-69 years with urothelial cancer. Here is the DNA: TGTGCCAGCAGCTTAGCGGGGTCGGGGTGGGCAGATACGCAGTATTTT. Protein translation: CASSLAGSGWADTQYF.